This T cell receptor (beta chain) stems from a study of memory CD4+ T cells and cytomegalovirus serostatus. V was cut by 7 bases and J by 1 base, with 18 bases left in between. Germline CDR1 and CDR2: SQVTM and ANQGSEA. There are 15 residues in the CDR3. How the authors handled the data: Out-of-frame sequences were removed, leaving around 2,000,000 distinct TCRbeta sequences. Assay used: immunoSEQ multiplex PCR; TCRdb lists only in-frame clones, some missing. For V, J and clone size, that table is used; D and trimming come from the DNA. Of approximately 63,000 clones listed, around 80% are singletons. The sort gate was single viable CD3+CD4+CD8-CD45RO+ cells for memory CD4+ T cells.

This sequence originates from an adult in good health and CMV-seronegative. Some clones in this sample may be carry-over from other donors' samples. The specimen was memory CD4+ T cells from blood. The chain joins TRBV29-1 to TRBJ2-3; D not certain. The CDR3 loop reads CSARPAFSRTDTQYF. DNA of the CDR3: TGCAGCGCCAGACCCGCGTTTTCCCGCACAGATACGCAGTATTTT.